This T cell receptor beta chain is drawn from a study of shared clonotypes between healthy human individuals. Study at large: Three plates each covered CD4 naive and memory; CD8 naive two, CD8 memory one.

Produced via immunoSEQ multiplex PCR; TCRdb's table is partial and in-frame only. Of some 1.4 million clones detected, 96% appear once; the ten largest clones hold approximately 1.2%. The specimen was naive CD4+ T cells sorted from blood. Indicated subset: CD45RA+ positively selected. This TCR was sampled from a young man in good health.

This chain's CDR3 is CASSPDGARDTEAFF. CDR3 nucleotide sequence: TGTGCCAGCAGCCCCGACGGGGCGAGGGACACTGAAGCTTTCTTT. V usage is TRBV6-4 and J usage is TRBJ1-1; D possibly corresponds to TRBD1 (5 bases). Per germline, CDR1 MRHNA and CDR2 SNTAGT. Deletions cut 6 bases from V and 3 bases from J, with 17 bases between. CDR3 length: 15 amino acids.